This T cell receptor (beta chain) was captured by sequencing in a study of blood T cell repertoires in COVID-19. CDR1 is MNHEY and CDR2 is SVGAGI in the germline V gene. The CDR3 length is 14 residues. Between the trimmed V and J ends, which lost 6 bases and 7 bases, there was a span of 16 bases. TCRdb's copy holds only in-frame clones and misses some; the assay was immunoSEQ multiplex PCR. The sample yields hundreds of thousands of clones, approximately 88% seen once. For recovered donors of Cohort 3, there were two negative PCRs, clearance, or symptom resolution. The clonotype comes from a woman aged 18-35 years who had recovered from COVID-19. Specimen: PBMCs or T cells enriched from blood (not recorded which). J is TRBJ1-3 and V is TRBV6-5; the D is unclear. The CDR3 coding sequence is TGTGCCAGCAGCCCCAGCGTCATCCGGAACACCATATATTTT. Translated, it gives CASSPSVIRNTIYF.